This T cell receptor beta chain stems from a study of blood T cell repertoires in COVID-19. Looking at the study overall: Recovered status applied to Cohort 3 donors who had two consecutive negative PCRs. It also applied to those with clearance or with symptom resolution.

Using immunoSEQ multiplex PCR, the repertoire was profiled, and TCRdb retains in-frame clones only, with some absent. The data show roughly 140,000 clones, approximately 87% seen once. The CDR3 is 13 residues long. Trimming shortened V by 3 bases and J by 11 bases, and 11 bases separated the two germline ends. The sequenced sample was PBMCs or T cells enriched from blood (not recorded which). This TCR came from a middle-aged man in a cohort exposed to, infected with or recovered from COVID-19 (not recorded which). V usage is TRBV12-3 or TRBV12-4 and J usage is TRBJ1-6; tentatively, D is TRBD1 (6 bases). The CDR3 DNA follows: TGTGCCAGCAGTTTTGGGGGCAGGCCACCCCTCCACTTT. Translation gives CASSFGGRPPLHF.